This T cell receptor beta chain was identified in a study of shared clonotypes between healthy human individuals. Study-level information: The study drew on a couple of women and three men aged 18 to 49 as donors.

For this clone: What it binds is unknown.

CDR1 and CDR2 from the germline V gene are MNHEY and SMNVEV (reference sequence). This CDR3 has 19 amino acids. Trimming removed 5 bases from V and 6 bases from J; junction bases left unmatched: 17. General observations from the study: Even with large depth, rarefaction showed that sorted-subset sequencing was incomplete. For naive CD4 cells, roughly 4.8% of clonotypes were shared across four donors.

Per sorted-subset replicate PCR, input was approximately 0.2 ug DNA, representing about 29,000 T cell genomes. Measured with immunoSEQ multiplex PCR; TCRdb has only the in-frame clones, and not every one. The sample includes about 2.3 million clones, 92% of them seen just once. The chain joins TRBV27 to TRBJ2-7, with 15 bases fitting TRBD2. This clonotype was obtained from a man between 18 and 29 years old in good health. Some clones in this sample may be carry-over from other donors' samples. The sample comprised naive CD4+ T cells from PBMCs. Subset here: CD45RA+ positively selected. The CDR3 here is CASSPPRTSGRARFGEQYF. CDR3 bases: TGTGCCAGCAGTCCCCCACGGACTAGCGGGAGGGCCAGATTCGGCGAGCAGTACTTC.